The 25 T cell receptor beta chains reported below all come from one sample, sequenced in a study. One entry per CDR3 protein, called by TCRdb with MiXCR from the RT-PCR reads. The sample yields 650,000 to 800,000 distinct CDR3 sequences, 14% seen once. The sequencing input was memory CD4+ T cells from blood. The receptors were gathered from a female donor in good health, serving as a healthy control.

There are a few counts of this clonotype. The V gene is TRBV28, the J gene TRBJ2-3, with 10 bases matching TRBD2. J gave up 10 bases and V 6 bases, and 13 bases lay outside the gene matches. Germline lookup yields CDR1 MDHEN and CDR2 SYDVKM. CDR3 length equals 15 residues. The CDR3 protein is CASRQAGGQIPSQYF. The CDR3 coding sequence is TGTGCCAGCAGGCAAGCGGGAGGGCAGATCCCCTCGCAGTATTTT.

In its sample, this clonotype was seen many times. The V call is TRBV29-1, the J call TRBJ1-5; D unresolved. The CDR3 has 13 residues. Trimming removed 4 bases from V and 2 bases from J, with 9 bases in between. Per the germline V gene, CDR1 is SQVTM and CDR2 is ANQGSEA. The CDR3 DNA reads as TGCAGCGTTGTGCCCGGGCGCAATCAGCCCCAGCATTTT. As protein: CSVVPGRNQPQHF.

This clonotype turned up a few times. This rearrangement joins TRBV20-1 to TRBJ1-2, with a possible D match to TRBD1 (6 bases). V shed 4 bases and J shed 2 bases, with 8 bases lying between them. The germline CDR1 and CDR2 sequences are DFQATT and SNEGSKA (reference sequence). The CDR3 length is 12 residues. CDR3 sequence (DNA): TGCAGTGCTAACGACAGGAACTATGGCTACACCTTC. Translated, it gives CSANDRNYGYTF.

In its sample, this clonotype was seen a few times. The rearrangement joins TRBV7-2 to TRBJ2-7; 12 nucleotides line up with TRBD2. Looked up from germline, CDR1 is SGHTA and CDR2 is FQGNSA. The length of the CDR3 is 16 residues. The trim removed 2 bases at V and 5 bases at J, leaving 7 bases unmatched. CDR3: CASSLIGTSGYHEQYF. The DNA of the CDR3 is TGTGCCAGCAGCTTAATTGGGACTAGCGGGTACCACGAGCAGTACTTC.

Only a few counts were recorded for this clonotype. Germline and junction disagree at one end, which may indicate a read error. The chain has TRBV10-3 and TRBJ2-6, with 7 bases fitting TRBD1. Per the germline V gene, CDR1 is ENHRY and CDR2 is SYGVKD. The CDR3 contains 14 residues. The CDR3 protein is CAISDRAGGNVLTF. CDR3 sequence (DNA): TGTGCCATCAGTGATCGAGCAGGGGGCAACGTCCTGACTTTC.

At least ten counts were recorded for this clonotype. The rearrangement links TRBV9 to TRBJ1-1; maybe TRBD1 (6 bases). Trimming stripped 0 bases from V and 8 bases from J, with 11 bases between. CDR1 SGDLS and CDR2 YYNGEE come from the germline V gene. The CDR3 runs to 13 residues. CDR3 sequence (DNA): TGTGCCAGCAGCGTAGCCCCAGGGGACGAAGCTTTCTTT. It yields the protein CASSVAPGDEAFF. Complete variable domain (other parts from reference TRBV9 and TRBJ1-1): DSGVTQTPKHLITATGQRVTLRCSPRSGDLSVYWYQQSLDQGLQFLIQYYNGEERAKGNILERFSAQQFPDLHSELNLSSLELGDSALYFCASSVAPGDEAFFGQGTRLTVV.

The rearrangement uses TRBV7-9 and TRBJ2-5; weak D call: TRBD1 (5 bases). The CDR3 contains 11 residues. The ends were cut back, 5 bases at V and 11 bases at J, with 12 bases in the middle. In germline, CDR1 is SEHNR, CDR2 FQNEAQ (reference sequence). In nucleotides, the CDR3 is TGTGCCAGCAGCCCCGAAGGGGCTCAGTACTTC. It translates to CASSPEGAQYF.

This clonotype was recorded a few times. The chain joins TRBV3-1 to TRBJ2-1; 10 nucleotides line up with TRBD1. The CDR3 is 17 amino acids. Germline lookup yields CDR1 LGHDT and CDR2 YNNKEL (reference sequence). The V segment lost 4 bases and the J segment 1 base; nucleotides outside the gene matches: 7. As DNA, the CDR3 is TGTGCCAGCAGCCCGAGACAGGGGGCGCCATCCTACAATGAGCAGTTCTTC. Protein: CASSPRQGAPSYNEQFF.

In its sample, this clonotype was seen many times. This sequence joins TRBV27 and TRBJ2-5; 7 bases align to TRBD2. Germline V CDR1 and CDR2: MNHEY, SMNVEV (reference sequence). The V and J ends lost 3 bases and 1 base, in that order; junction bases with no gene match: 2. The CDR3 sequence is 14 residues long. CDR3 sequence (DNA): TGTGCCAGCAGTTTCTCGGGAGGCCAAGAGACCCAGTACTTC. Encoded protein: CASSFSGGQETQYF.

This clonotype has just a few counts. The V call is TRBV7-9, the J call TRBJ2-3; no clear D gene. The germline V and J ends were trimmed by 5 bases and 2 bases, with 14 bases remaining between them. The germline gives CDR1 SEHNR, CDR2 FQNEAQ (reference sequence). The CDR3 spans 15 residues. CDR3 region: CASSPGQQYTDTQYF. Written as DNA, the CDR3 is TGTGCCAGCAGCCCCGGGCAGCAATACACAGATACGCAGTATTTT.

The J gene is TRBJ1-4, the V gene TRBV27; TRBD1 is a possible D gene (5 bases). The ends were cut back, 3 bases at V and 8 bases at J, with 10 bases in the middle. The V gene's germline CDR1 is MNHEY and CDR2 SMNVEV (reference sequence). The CDR3 sequence is 13 residues long. The CDR3: CASSLGLREKLFF. The CDR3 DNA reads as TGTGCCAGCAGTTTGGGACTTAGGGAAAAACTGTTTTTT.

V and J are TRBV7-6 and TRBJ1-1; D is unclear. CDR1 and CDR2 from the germline V gene are SGHVS and FNYEAQ. The CDR3 spans 14 residues. V shed 1 base and J shed 4 bases, with 10 bases lying between them. CDR3 region: CASSLGTGPTEAFF. As DNA, the CDR3 is TGTGCCAGCAGCTTAGGGACGGGCCCCACTGAAGCTTTCTTT.

The V and J genes are TRBV28 and TRBJ2-5; D is tentatively TRBD1 or TRBD2 (5 bases each). The V gene lost 5 bases and the J gene lost 4 bases, with 17 bases spanning the gap. Germline values: CDR1 MDHEN, CDR2 SYDVKM. The CDR3 loop spans 15 amino acids. The CDR3 loop is CASSPHGGGRETQYF. The CDR3 DNA reads as TGTGCCAGCAGTCCCCACGGTGGGGGTCGAGAGACCCAGTACTTC.

This clonotype has a count of ten or more. This rearrangement joins TRBV10-3 to TRBJ2-3; 10 bases are a match to TRBD2. The length of the CDR3 is 17 residues. J lost 0 bases, V lost 11 bases, and 14 bases had no gene match. The germline gives CDR1 ENHRY, CDR2 SYGVKD. The DNA for the CDR3 is TGTGCCTCCCAAGGCGGGACTAGCGATACTAGCACAGATACGCAGTATTTT. This gives the protein CASQGGTSDTSTDTQYF.

This clonotype was observed a few times. The rearrangement uses TRBV27 and TRBJ1-6; TRBD1 is a possible D gene (5 bases). V was trimmed by 4 bases and J by 7 bases, leaving 11 bases between them. The CDR3 is 14 residues long. The V gene's germline CDR1 is MNHEY and CDR2 SMNVEV (reference sequence). Here the CDR3 DNA reads TGTGCCAGCAGTTCGACAGTTCGGAATTCACCCCTCCACTTT. It encodes CASSSTVRNSPLHF.

This clonotype was seen a few times. The chain recombines TRBV10-3 with TRBJ2-3; the D gene is possibly TRBD2 (6 bases). Between the trimmed V and J ends, which lost 0 bases and 4 bases, there was a span of 14 bases. Germline V gene sequence: CDR1 ENHRY, CDR2 SYGVKD. The CDR3 covers 16 residues. The CDR3 coding sequence is TGTGCCATCAGTGAGTCAGGCGGGAAGGTCCCAGATACGCAGTATTTT. It yields the protein CAISESGGKVPDTQYF.

V gene TRBV28 combines with J gene TRBJ1-1; no clear D. V lost 6 bases to trimming and J lost 5 bases, with 16 bases between them. The CDR3 runs to 14 residues. CDR1 is MDHEN and CDR2 is SYDVKM in the germline V gene. CDR3 in amino acids: CASRIGSPTTEAFF. In DNA, the CDR3 is TGTGCCAGCAGGATCGGATCCCCGACAACTGAAGCTTTCTTT.

This clonotype was picked up many times. The gene calls are TRBV6-8 and TRBJ1-2; 8 nucleotides align to TRBD1. This CDR3 contains 15 residues. Germline CDR1 and CDR2: MNHGY and SAAAGT. V lost 6 bases to trimming and J lost 3 bases; unmatched junction nucleotides: 9. CDR3 sequence reads: CASREGQEVDYGYTF. CDR3 sequence (DNA): TGTGCCAGCAGAGAGGGACAGGAGGTGGACTATGGCTACACCTTC.

The V call is TRBV11-2, the J call TRBJ2-5; a possible D gene is TRBD2 (7 bases). The germline V gene has CDR1 SGHAT and CDR2 FQNNGV. The CDR3 is made up of 16 amino acids. V was trimmed by 1 base and J by 5 bases, leaving 17 bases between them. This CDR3 is CASSLVLGGGSETQYF. Written as DNA, the CDR3 is TGTGCCAGCAGCTTAGTTTTAGGGGGGGGGAGCGAGACCCAGTACTTC.

This chain links TRBV28 with TRBJ1-2, with TRBD1 identical over 9 bases. CDR3 length: 15 amino acids. J gave up 5 bases and V 5 bases, and 9 bases lay outside the gene matches. Looked up from germline, CDR1 is MDHEN and CDR2 is SYDVKM. CDR3 protein: CASSPRDRVRYGYTF. Here the CDR3 DNA reads TGTGCCAGCAGTCCACGGGACAGGGTGAGGTATGGCTACACCTTC.

This clonotype was observed at least ten times. V and J are TRBV20-1 and TRBJ2-5; TRBD2 agrees at 11 bases. Germline V gene sequence: CDR1 DFQATT, CDR2 SNEGSKA (reference sequence). V trimming: 6 bases; J trimming: 4 bases; junction bases outside the gene matches: 7. The CDR3 has 14 residues. The CDR3 DNA follows: TGCAGTGCCCCGACTAGCGGGATGTCAGAGACCCAGTACTTC. Encoded protein: CSAPTSGMSETQYF.

This clonotype was found a few times. The chain carries TRBV12-3 or TRBV12-4 and TRBJ2-7, with a weak D call TRBD2 (7 bases). The CDR3 is made up of 14 amino acids. Deletions cut 6 bases from V and 7 bases from J, with 19 bases between. The CDR3 DNA reads as TGTGCCAGCAGCCCCCTCCGGGGGGCGGGAGAGCAGTACTTC. Translation gives CASSPLRGAGEQYF.

This clonotype was seen repeatedly, ten times or more. The gene calls are TRBV20-1 and TRBJ2-3; 11 bases align to TRBD2. This CDR3 region has 16 residues. In germline, CDR1 is DFQATT, CDR2 SNEGSKA (reference sequence). V gave up 3 bases and J gave up 1 base; unmatched junction bases: 6. CDR3 sequence: CSARTSGMGGTDTQYF. The CDR3 region has the DNA TGCAGTGCTAGGACTAGCGGGATGGGGGGCACAGATACGCAGTATTTT.

This clonotype was counted ten times or more. The chain couples TRBV7-2 to TRBJ1-1, with D unclear. CDR1 is SGHTA and CDR2 is FQGNSA in the germline V gene. Deletions cut 0 bases from V and 1 base from J, with 6 bases between. CDR3 length: 14 residues. CDR3 region: CASSLARENTEAFF. The CDR3 bases are TGTGCCAGCAGCTTAGCCCGGGAGAACACTGAAGCTTTCTTT.

The chain employs TRBV2 and TRBJ2-2; TRBD1 agrees at 8 bases. V shed 10 bases and J 6 bases; nucleotides not matched to a gene: 7. Germline V gene sequence: CDR1 SNHLY, CDR2 FYNNEI. The CDR3 contains 13 residues. CDR3 bases: TGTGCCACCCAGGGGGCGCGTGCCGGGGAGCTGTTTTTT. Its translation: CATQGARAGELFF.